Presented here are 10 T cell receptor beta chains from one specimen sequenced in a study of shared clonotypes between healthy human individuals. Clones were read by immunoSEQ multiplex PCR, and TCRdb kept only the in-frame ones, dropping some. The table includes around 340,000 clones, less than 75% detected once. Source material: memory CD4+ T cells sorted from blood. Subset reported: CD45RA-negative fraction. The source of these receptors is a man aged 25-45 years in good health.

V gene TRBV6-5 combines with J gene TRBJ2-7, with D perhaps matching TRBD2 (7 bases). The germline V gene has CDR1 MNHEY and CDR2 SVGAGI. V lost 2 bases and J 6 bases, leaving 17 bases between the germline ends. CDR3 length: 15 residues. This CDR3 is CASSYERGGHGEQYF. In DNA form, the CDR3 reads TGTGCCAGCAGTTACGAAAGGGGGGGCCACGGCGAGCAGTACTTC.

The V call is TRBV6-4, the J call TRBJ1-1; no reliable D call. CDR3 length: 13 amino acids. CDR1 and CDR2 from the germline V gene are MRHNA and SNTAGT. Deletions cut 11 bases from V and 3 bases from J, with 16 bases between. In DNA form, the CDR3 reads TGTGCCGCGGGGAAGGAATCGGACACTGAAGCTTTCTTT. The encoded protein is CAAGKESDTEAFF.

V gene TRBV11-2 combines with J gene TRBJ2-7; either TRBD1 or TRBD2 may fit D (5 bases each). V gave up 4 bases and J gave up 2 bases, with 12 bases separating them. CDR1 is SGHAT and CDR2 is FQNNGV in the germline V gene. The CDR3 runs to 14 residues. Here the CDR3 DNA reads TGTGCCAGCAGCTCGCTGGGGGTCGCCTACGAGCAGTACTTC. Residues: CASSSLGVAYEQYF.

The chain links TRBV20-1 to TRBJ2-7, with D uncertain. Germline CDR1 DFQATT, CDR2 SNEGSKA (reference sequence). This CDR3 is built from 11 residues. V was pared by 7 bases and J by 6 bases, with 13 bases between. CDR3 bases: TGCAGTGGGCTCAAGGACCCCGAGCAGTACTTC. It translates to CSGLKDPEQYF.

J is TRBJ2-1 and V is TRBV11-3; 7 bases line up with TRBD2. V gave up 1 base and J gave up 4 bases; unmatched junction bases: 4. This CDR3 region has 15 residues. CDR1 and CDR2 (germline): SGHNT, YENEEA. For the CDR3, the DNA is TGTGCCAGCAGCTTAGGGAGCGGGACGTACAATGAGCAGTTCTTC. Amino acids: CASSLGSGTYNEQFF.

The chain links TRBV5-1 to TRBJ2-2; D gene ambiguous. The CDR3 is 13 amino acids. The V end lost 3 bases, the J end lost 5 bases, and 8 bases lay between the germline ends. The germline V gene encodes CDR1 SGHRS and CDR2 YFSETQ. The CDR3 DNA follows: TGCGCCAGCAGCTATGACGGTACCGGGGAGCTGTTTTTT. It translates to CASSYDGTGELFF.

This rearrangement joins TRBV6-1 to TRBJ2-1, with 9 bases that match TRBD2. This CDR3 spans 13 amino acids. V lost 10 bases, J lost 10 bases, and 11 bases stayed unmatched. The V gene's germline CDR1 is MNHNS and CDR2 SASEGT. As DNA, the CDR3 is TGTGCCATCGATAGCGGGAGAGCCTTCGAGCAGTTCTTC. Translated, it gives CAIDSGRAFEQFF.

About this clone: Relative to the germline gene, one junction end is altered; a read error may explain this. The CDR3 nucleotides read TGTGCTAGCAGCCCAACGGCGGGAGGGATCAATGAGCAGTTCTTC. Its translation: CASSPTAGGINEQFF. The J gene is TRBJ2-1, the V gene TRBV7-7; 9 bases map to TRBD2. The CDR3 spans 15 residues. From germline, CDR1 is SSHAT and CDR2 FNYEAQ (reference sequence). Complete variable domain (other parts from reference TRBV7-7 and TRBJ2-1): GAGVSQSPRYKVTKRGQDVTLRCDPISSHATLYWYQQALGQGPEFLTYFNYEAQPDKSGLPSDRFSAERPEGSISTLTIQRTEQRDSAMYRCASSPTAGGINEQFFGPGTRLTVL.

This clone was observed a few times. The gene calls are TRBV5-1 and TRBJ1-5; D gene uncertain. CDR3 length: 14 amino acids. From germline, CDR1 is SGHRS and CDR2 YFSETQ. Between the trimmed V and J ends, which lost 6 bases and 1 base, there was a span of 11 bases. The CDR3 reads CASTGITSNQPQHF. In DNA, the CDR3 is TGCGCCAGCACCGGAATTACAAGCAATCAGCCCCAGCATTTT. Full variable domain (rest looked up from reference TRBV5-1 and TRBJ1-5): KAGVTQTPRYLIKTRGQQVTLSCSPISGHRSVSWYQQTPGQGLQFLFEYFSETQRNKGNFPGRFSGRQFSNSRSEMNVSTLELGDSALYLCASTGITSNQPQHFGDGTRLSIL.

This sequence joins TRBV10-3 and TRBJ2-5, with D perhaps given as TRBD1 or TRBD2 (6 bases each). CDR3 size: 15 residues. Trimming removed 0 bases at V and 2 bases at J, with 10 bases between. In germline, CDR1 is ENHRY, CDR2 SYGVKD. In nucleotides, the CDR3 is TGTGCCATCAGTGAGTCGGGAGGACAGCAAGAGACCCAGTACTTC. Translated, it gives CAISESGGQQETQYF.